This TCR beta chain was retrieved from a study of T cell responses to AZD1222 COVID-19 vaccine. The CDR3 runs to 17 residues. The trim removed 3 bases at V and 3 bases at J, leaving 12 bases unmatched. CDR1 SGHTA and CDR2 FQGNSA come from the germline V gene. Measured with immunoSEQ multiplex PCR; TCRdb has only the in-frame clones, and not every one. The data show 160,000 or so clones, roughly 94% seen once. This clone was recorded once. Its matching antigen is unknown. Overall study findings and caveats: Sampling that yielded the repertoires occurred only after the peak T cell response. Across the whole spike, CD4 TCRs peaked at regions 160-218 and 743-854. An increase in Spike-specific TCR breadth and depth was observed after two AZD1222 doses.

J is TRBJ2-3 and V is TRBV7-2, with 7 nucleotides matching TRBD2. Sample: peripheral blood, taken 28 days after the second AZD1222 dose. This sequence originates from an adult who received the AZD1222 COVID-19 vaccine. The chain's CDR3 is CASSFRLAYTPTDTQYF. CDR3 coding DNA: TGTGCCAGCAGCTTTAGACTAGCCTACACCCCTACAGATACGCAGTATTTT.